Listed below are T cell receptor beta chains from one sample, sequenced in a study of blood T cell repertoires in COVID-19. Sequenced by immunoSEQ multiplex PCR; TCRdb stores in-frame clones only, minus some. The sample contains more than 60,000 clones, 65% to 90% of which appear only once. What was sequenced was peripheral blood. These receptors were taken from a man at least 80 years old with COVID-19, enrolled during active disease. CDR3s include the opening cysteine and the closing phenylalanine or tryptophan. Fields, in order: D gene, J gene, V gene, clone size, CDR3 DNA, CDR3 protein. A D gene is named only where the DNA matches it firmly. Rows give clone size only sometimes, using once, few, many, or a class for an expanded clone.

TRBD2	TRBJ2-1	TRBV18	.	TGTGCCAGCTCACGCCCTAGCGGGGGGAGTAGGGATGAGCAGTTCTTC	CASSRPSGGSRDEQFF
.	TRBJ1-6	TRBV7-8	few	TGTGCCAGCAGCCCAAGGACAGCCCGCTCCTATAATTCACCCCTCCACTTT	CASSPRTARSYNSPLHF
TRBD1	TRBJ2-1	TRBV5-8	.	TGTGCCAGCAGCTTGGGACAGGGGTCCTACAATGAGCAGTTCTTC	CASSLGQGSYNEQFF
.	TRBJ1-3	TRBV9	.	TGTGCCAGCAGCGTAGCCCGCTCTGGAAACACCATATATTTT	CASSVARSGNTIYF
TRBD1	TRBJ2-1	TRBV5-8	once	TGTGCCAGCAGAACAGCAGGGGGCCTGAGTTTATACAATGAGCAGTTCTTC	CASRTAGGLSLYNEQFF
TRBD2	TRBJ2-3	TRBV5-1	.	TGCGCCAGCAGCTCCAGCGGGGGGGGAGATACGCAGTATTTT	CASSSSGGGDTQYF
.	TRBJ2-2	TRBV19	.	TGTGCCAGTGCCGACGGGGTCGCGAACACCGGGGAGCTGTTTTTT	CASADGVANTGELFF
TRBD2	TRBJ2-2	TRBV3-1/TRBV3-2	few	TGTGCCAGCAGCCCTCTACGGGGGGATAACACCGGGGAGCTGTTTTTT	CASSPLRGDNTGELFF
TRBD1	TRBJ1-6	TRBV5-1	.	TGCGCCAGCAGCTTGGGAGCACAGGGGGATAATTCACCCCTCCACTTT	CASSLGAQGDNSPLHF
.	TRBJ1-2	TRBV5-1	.	TGCGCCAGCAGCTTGGGACAGTCTAACTATGGCTACACCTTC	CASSLGQSNYGYTF
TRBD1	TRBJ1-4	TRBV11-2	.	TGTGCCAGCACCCGAAACAGGGGCGCGGTTAATGAAAAACTGTTTTTT	CASTRNRGAVNEKLFF
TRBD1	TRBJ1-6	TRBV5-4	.	TGTGCCAGCAGCTTGGGCTCGGGCAGGGGGCAATTACCCCTCCACTTT	CASSLGSGRGQLPLHF
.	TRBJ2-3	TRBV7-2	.	TGTGCCAGCAGCTTAGCGCTGGGGGGAGATACGCAGTATTTT	CASSLALGGDTQYF
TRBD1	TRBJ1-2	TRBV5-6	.	TGTGCCAGCAGCTTGGCCACCCGGGACAGGGGCTTCTATGGCTACACCTTC	CASSLATRDRGFYGYTF
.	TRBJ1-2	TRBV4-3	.	TGCGCCAGCAGCCAGCTCACAGTTAACTATGGCTACACCTTC	CASSQLTVNYGYTF
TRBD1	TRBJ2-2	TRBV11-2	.	TGTGCCAGCAGCTCGAGGACAGGGGACACCGGGGAGCTGTTTTTT	CASSSRTGDTGELFF
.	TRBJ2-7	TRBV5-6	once	TGTGCCAGCAGCTTTGGAGGGGAGTACGAGCAGTACTTC	CASSFGGEYEQYF
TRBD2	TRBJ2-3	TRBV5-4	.	TGTGCCAGCAGCTCCTTAGCGGGGCCCACAGATACGCAGTATTTT	CASSSLAGPTDTQYF
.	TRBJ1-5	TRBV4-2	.	TGTGCCAGCAGCCAAGACAGGGGCCATCAGCCCCAGCATTTT	CASSQDRGHQPQHF
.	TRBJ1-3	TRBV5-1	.	TGCGCCAGCAGCGCAGGGACACGCGGAAACACCATATATTTT	CASSAGTRGNTIYF
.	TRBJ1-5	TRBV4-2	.	TGTGCCAGCAGCCAAGAAGGGGGGGGAGGGCAGCCCCAGCATTTT	CASSQEGGGGQPQHF
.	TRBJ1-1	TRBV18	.	TGTGCCAGCTCACCAGGGGGCTCGGACACTGAAGCTTTCTTT	CASSPGGSDTEAFF
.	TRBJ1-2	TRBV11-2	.	TGTGCCAGCAGCTTAAACAGGGACTATGGCTACACCTTC	CASSLNRDYGYTF
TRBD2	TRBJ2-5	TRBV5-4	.	TGTGCCAGCAGCTTGGCGCTAGCGGAAGAGACCCAGTACTTC	CASSLALAEETQYF
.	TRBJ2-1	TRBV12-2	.	TGTGCAAGTCGCTTAGGTGTCGGACTAGCGGGATACGACAATGAGCAGTTCTTC	CASRLGVGLAGYDNEQFF
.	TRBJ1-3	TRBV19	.	TGTGCCGACCACCGGAGGTCTGGAAACACCATATATTTT	CADHRRSGNTIYF
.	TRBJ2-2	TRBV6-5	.	TGTGCCAGCAGCCCCCGACAGGTATCCGGGGAGCTGTTTTTT	CASSPRQVSGELFF